This passage covers 9 T cell receptor beta chains from one sample sequenced in a study of sequential checkpoint blockade in melanoma. Noted treatment: randomized to nivolumab then ipilimumab (arm A) or the reverse (arm B). Assay: immunoSEQ multiplex PCR; the TCRdb copy retains only in-frame clones and omits some. The repertoire holds about 13,000 clones, 82% seen once, with around a quarter in the top ten. This specimen consisted of CD8+ T cells sorted from blood (inferred from file names), obtained from a patient given nivolumab and ipilimumab in sequence. These receptors all come from a human donor with melanoma.

J is TRBJ2-1 and V is TRBV27; 11 bases fit TRBD2. V shed 6 bases, J shed 8 bases, and the junction held 6 bases outside the gene matches. CDR3 length: 14 residues. CDR1 is MNHEY and CDR2 is SMNVEV in the germline V gene (reference sequence). In DNA form, the CDR3 reads TGTGCCAGCAGACCACTAGCGGGAGTAGATGAGCAGTTCTTC. Translating gives CASRPLAGVDEQFF.

The chain joins TRBV6-1 to TRBJ2-3; D uncertain. The germline V gene has CDR1 MNHNS and CDR2 SASEGT. The CDR3 covers 12 residues. Trimming pared 2 bases from V and 6 bases from J, leaving 6 bases between. Here the CDR3 reads CASSEWADTQYF. The DNA of the CDR3 is TGTGCCAGCAGTGAATGGGCCGATACGCAGTATTTT.

This rearrangement joins TRBV10-3 to TRBJ1-2, with D unresolved. The CDR3 consists of 13 residues. Trimming removed 0 bases from V and 5 bases from J, with 7 bases in between. Germline values: CDR1 ENHRY, CDR2 SYGVKD. Here the CDR3 DNA reads TGTGCCATCAGTGAGTCGAGTAGTTATGGCTACACCTTC. It translates to CAISESSSYGYTF.

The chain uses TRBV6-5 and TRBJ2-1; D remains ambiguous. Per the germline V gene, CDR1 is MNHEY and CDR2 is SVGAGI. The V end lost 1 base, the J end lost 0 bases, and 10 bases lay between the germline ends. This CDR3 region has 16 residues. In nucleotides, the CDR3 is TGTGCCAGCAGTTACTTCCCCGTTCGCTCCTACAATGAGCAGTTCTTC. Amino acids: CASSYFPVRSYNEQFF.

The chain combines TRBV28 with TRBJ1-5; 11 nucleotides align to TRBD1. Looked up from germline, CDR1 is MDHEN and CDR2 is SYDVKM. This CDR3 has 15 residues. Germline trimming cut 7 bases from V and 7 bases from J; bases unmatched to any gene: 9. In DNA, the CDR3 is TGTGCCAGCACCTTCGGACAGGGGGCGCGGCAGCCCCAGCATTTT. This encodes CASTFGQGARQPQHF.

This sequence joins TRBV11-2 and TRBJ2-1, with 13 bases matching TRBD2. The CDR3 runs to 17 residues. V shed 5 bases, J shed 3 bases, and the junction held 7 bases outside the gene matches. CDR1 is SGHAT, CDR2 FQNNGV, per germline. The CDR3 DNA reads TGTGCCAGCAGCCTCCTTGGACTAGCGGGAGTCTACAATGAGCAGTTCTTC. Encoded protein: CASSLLGLAGVYNEQFF.

The rearrangement links TRBV7-6 to TRBJ1-6, with 7 bases matching TRBD1. The germline V gene has CDR1 SGHVS and CDR2 FNYEAQ. The length of the CDR3 is 16 residues. V shed 2 bases and J 6 bases; nucleotides not matched to a gene: 7. CDR3 bases: TGTGCCAGCAGCTTACTTAGGACAGGCTTTAATTCACCCCTCCACTTT. It encodes CASSLLRTGFNSPLHF.

The J gene is TRBJ2-2, the V gene TRBV27; TRBD1 is a possible D gene (5 bases). The germline CDR1 and CDR2 sequences are MNHEY and SMNVEV (reference sequence). This CDR3 region has 16 residues. Trimming took off 2 bases at V and 6 bases at J, with 16 bases between the two ends. The CDR3 reads CASSLTSNQGAGELFF. CDR3 bases: TGTGCCAGCAGTTTAACCTCAAACCAGGGCGCCGGGGAGCTGTTTTTT.

This chain links TRBV2 with TRBJ2-1; D remains unclear. Germline loops: CDR1 SNHLY, CDR2 FYNNEI. Trimming took off 4 bases at V and 12 bases at J, with 16 bases between the two ends. CDR3 length: 13 residues. CDR3 nucleotide sequence: TGTGCCAGCAGTGGTGTGGGCCCAATAGGGCAGTTCTTC. It is translated as CASSGVGPIGQFF.